This passage covers 5 T cell receptor beta chains from one sample sequenced in a study of shared clonotypes between healthy human individuals. Sequencing used immunoSEQ multiplex PCR; TCRdb keeps in-frame clones, though not all of them. The table lists just over 2,000,000 clones, roughly 96% of them singletons. The sequencing input was naive CD4+ T cells sorted from blood. The subset: CD45RA+ positively selected. These receptors originate from a man aged 18 to 29 in good health.

The chain links TRBV5-8 to TRBJ2-7, with TRBD2 matching over 10 bases. The germline CDR1 and CDR2 sequences are SGHTS and YDEGEE. V dropped 3 bases and J dropped 4; count of bases not matched to a gene: 7. The CDR3 length is 15 residues. The CDR3 protein is CASSYPAGGRYEQYF. The DNA of the CDR3 is TGTGCCAGCAGCTACCCAGCGGGAGGGCGTTACGAGCAGTACTTC.

V gene TRBV11-2 combines with J gene TRBJ1-6; possible D gene TRBD1, 5 bases. V lost 1 base to trimming and J lost 4 bases, with 8 bases between them. Germline values: CDR1 SGHAT, CDR2 FQNNGV. The CDR3 extends over 15 amino acids. The DNA for the CDR3 is TGTGCCAGCAGCTTAGGCGACAGTTATAATTCACCCCTCCACTTT. Residues: CASSLGDSYNSPLHF.

This clone was seen once. This rearrangement joins TRBV28 to TRBJ2-3; possibly TRBD1 for D (5 bases). Trimming pared 2 bases from V and 2 bases from J, leaving 8 bases between. Germline V gives CDR1 MDHEN, CDR2 SYDVKM. The CDR3 contains 14 residues. CDR3 sequence reads: CASSLDRATDTQYF. CDR3 coding DNA: TGTGCCAGCAGTTTAGACAGAGCCACAGATACGCAGTATTTT.

The chain combines TRBV6-1 with TRBJ2-1; 9 positions agree with TRBD1. Germline CDR1 MNHNS, CDR2 SASEGT. Trimming removed 2 bases from V and 4 bases from J; junction bases left unmatched: 18. The CDR3 loop spans 20 amino acids. The CDR3 bases are TGTGCCAGCAGTGAATGGGGACAGGGACTCCATCGTCTTCTATACAATGAGCAGTTCTTC. It specifies CASSEWGQGLHRLLYNEQFF.

The gene calls are TRBV9 and TRBJ1-5; D is possibly TRBD1 (5 bases). Germline values: CDR1 SGDLS, CDR2 YYNGEE. The CDR3 runs 17 residues. The V gene lost 4 bases and the J gene lost 0 bases, with 17 bases spanning the gap. This CDR3 reads CASSPRQRKNSNQPQHF. The CDR3 DNA sequence: TGTGCCAGCAGCCCACGACAGCGGAAAAATAGCAATCAGCCCCAGCATTTT.